One sample yielded the 15 T cell receptor beta chains listed below, sequenced in a study of blood T cell repertoires in COVID-19. Produced via immunoSEQ multiplex PCR; TCRdb's table is partial and in-frame only. The profile covers under 95,000 clones, with around 90% appearing a single time and roughly 45% taken by the ten largest. The sample taken for sequencing was peripheral blood. The source of these receptors is a human donor in a cohort sampled during active COVID-19.

This clone is a singleton in its sample. The gene calls are TRBV18 and TRBJ1-1; D not resolved. CDR3 length equals 13 residues. CDR1 is KGHSH, CDR2 LQKENI, per germline. Trimming took 4 bases from V and 1 from J, leaving 7 bases between them. The CDR3 loop reads CASSQLENTEAFF. The CDR3 coding sequence is TGTGCCAGCTCACAACTTGAGAACACTGAAGCTTTCTTT.

This chain connects TRBV10-3 to TRBJ2-1; 7 bases line up with TRBD1. Trimming took 10 bases from V and 8 from J; bases not matched to a gene: 11. From germline, CDR1 is ENHRY and CDR2 SYGVKD. CDR3 size: 13 residues. The CDR3 here is CATTPTGSDEQFF. The CDR3 region has the DNA TGTGCCACCACTCCGACAGGGAGCGATGAGCAGTTCTTC.

The chain couples TRBV5-1 to TRBJ2-3; TRBD2 agrees at 10 bases. CDR1 is SGHRS and CDR2 is YFSETQ in the germline V gene. The CDR3 covers 14 residues. J was trimmed by 6 bases and V by 5 bases; bases with no gene match: 6. DNA of the CDR3: TGCGCCAGCAGGATCGGGACTAGCGAGGATACGCAGTATTTT. It is translated as CASRIGTSEDTQYF.

V gene TRBV10-3 combines with J gene TRBJ1-5; D is unresolved. The CDR3 length is 13 residues. V dropped 6 bases and J dropped 2 bases, with 8 bases sitting between them. Germline-derived CDR1 and CDR2 are ENHRY and SYGVKD. Here the CDR3 DNA reads TGTGCCATCAGGCCAGAGGGCAATCAGCCCCAGCATTTT. Protein sequence: CAIRPEGNQPQHF.

This rearrangement joins TRBV10-3 to TRBJ1-4, with TRBD1 identical over 10 bases. This CDR3 contains 13 residues. The germline CDR1 and CDR2 sequences are ENHRY and SYGVKD. V lost 10 bases, J lost 7 bases, and 6 bases stayed unmatched. CDR3 DNA sequence: TGTGCCACTTTCGACAGGGGGCTTGAAAAACTGTTTTTT. It translates to CATFDRGLEKLFF.

This chain joins TRBV6-1 and TRBJ1-3; D gene unclear. The CDR3 length is 17 residues. Between the trimmed V and J ends, which lost 4 bases and 2 bases, there was a span of 18 bases. CDR1 is MNHNS and CDR2 is SASEGT in the germline V gene. CDR3 protein: CASSAGFWQRTGNTIYF. The CDR3 DNA reads TGTGCCAGCAGTGCCGGTTTCTGGCAGAGGACTGGAAACACCATATATTTT.

This clone was detected only a few times. Other DNA variants within this sample encode the same CDR3. The V gene is TRBV5-1, the J gene TRBJ2-3; 16 bases are shared with TRBD2. The CDR3 is 17 amino acids. Per the germline V gene, CDR1 is SGHRS and CDR2 is YFSETQ. Trimming at V came to 4 bases and at J to 1 base, leaving 3 bases not matched to a gene. For the CDR3, the DNA is TGCGCCAGCAGCCCAGGGACTAGCGGGAGGGGCACAGATACGCAGTATTTT. It yields the protein CASSPGTSGRGTDTQYF.

In its sample, this clone was seen once. This chain connects TRBV3-1 (or the pseudogene TRBV3-2) to TRBJ2-3, with D uncertain. V dropped 5 bases and J dropped 4 bases, with 7 bases sitting between them. The CDR3 extends over 12 amino acids. Germline CDR1 is LGHDT and CDR2 is YNNKEL (reference sequence). CDR3 sequence: CASSEPPDTQYF. CDR3 bases: TGTGCCAGCAGCGAGCCCCCAGATACGCAGTATTTT.

The chain uses TRBV2 and TRBJ1-5; TRBD1 aligns across 10 bases. V trimming: 4 bases; J trimming: 4 bases; junction bases outside the gene matches: 1. CDR1 SNHLY and CDR2 FYNNEI come from the germline V gene. The CDR3 runs to 14 residues. The chain's CDR3 is CASSGQGANQPQHF. The CDR3 DNA reads TGTGCCAGCAGTGGACAGGGGGCGAATCAGCCCCAGCATTTT.

The CDR3 DNA reads as TGTGCCAGCAGTTACGGTAGCGGGGGCACAGATACGCAGTATTTT. Residues: CASSYGSGGTDTQYF. The chain has TRBV6-5 and TRBJ2-3; 8 bases are shared with TRBD2. The V gene end was trimmed by 2 bases and the J gene end by 1 base; junction bases not matched to a gene: 2. CDR1 and CDR2 (germline): MNHEY, SVGAGI. The CDR3 is 15 amino acids.

The chain combines TRBV7-2 with TRBJ2-3; no definite D call. The germline V and J ends were trimmed by 5 bases and 3 bases, with 12 bases remaining between them. The germline V gene encodes CDR1 SGHTA and CDR2 FQGNSA. The CDR3 is 14 amino acids. In nucleotides, the CDR3 is TGTGCCAGCAGCGGGTTGCGCGGAACAGATACGCAGTATTTT. This gives the protein CASSGLRGTDTQYF. Together with reference TRBV7-2 and TRBJ2-3, the CDR3 gives the full variable domain: GAGVSQSPSNKVTEKGKDVELRCDPISGHTALYWYRQSLGQGLEFLIYFQGNSAPDKSGLPSDRFSAERTGGSVSTLTIQRTQQEDSAVYLCASSGLRGTDTQYFGPGTRLTVL.

V and J are TRBV11-1 and TRBJ2-7, with 10 bases lining up with TRBD2. CDR1 and CDR2 (germline): SGHAT, FQDESV (reference sequence). J gave up 5 bases and V 5 bases, and 9 bases lay outside the gene matches. The CDR3 consists of 15 residues. CDR3 sequence reads: CASSISGLAVNEQYF. The DNA for the CDR3 is TGTGCCAGCAGCATTAGCGGACTAGCGGTTAACGAGCAGTACTTC. Full variable domain (rest looked up from reference TRBV11-1 and TRBJ2-7): EAEVAQSPRYKITEKSQAVAFWCDPISGHATLYWYRQILGQGPELLVQFQDESVVDDSQLPKDRFSAERLKGVDSTLKIQPAELGDSAMYLCASSISGLAVNEQYFGPGTRLTVT.

The rearrangement uses TRBV5-5 and TRBJ2-3; TRBD1 agrees at 8 bases. Germline V lookup: CDR1 SGHKS, CDR2 YYEKEE (reference sequence). Trimming at V came to 9 bases and at J to 6 bases, leaving 15 bases not matched to a gene. The CDR3 spans 15 residues. CDR3: CATQSIRTGTDTQYF. CDR3 DNA: TGTGCCACCCAATCAATTAGGACAGGGACGGATACGCAGTATTTT.

This rearrangement joins TRBV10-3 to TRBJ2-1, with TRBD1 matching 8 bases. V lost 6 bases, J lost 6 bases, and 13 bases stayed unmatched. Germline V lookup: CDR1 ENHRY, CDR2 SYGVKD. The CDR3 has 16 amino acids. CDR3 in amino acids: CAIRGWTGRNPNEQFF. The CDR3 DNA reads as TGTGCCATCAGGGGTTGGACAGGGCGGAACCCCAATGAGCAGTTCTTC.

This chain links TRBV5-4 with TRBJ2-7; D might be TRBD2 (5 bases). The CDR3 loop spans 13 amino acids. The V end was cut by 0 bases, the J end by 4 bases, with 8 bases between. CDR1 and CDR2 from the germline V gene are SGHNT and YYREEE (reference sequence). The CDR3 nucleotides read TGTGCCAGCAGCTTGGCTAGCAGTTACGAGCAGTACTTC. It specifies CASSLASSYEQYF.